This is a list of T cell receptor beta chains from one sample in a study of early T cells in non-severe SARS-CoV-2 infection. Via MiXCR, TCRdb re-called the 5' RACE reads, giving one row per CDR3 protein. The data show about 92,000 distinct CDR3 sequences, with roughly 15% seen just once and 1.3% held by the top ten. Sequenced material: whole blood. Receptors originate from an adult who was a healthcare worker with PCR-confirmed SARS-CoV-2 infection or an uninfected control (not recorded which). CDR3s include the opening cysteine and the closing phenylalanine or tryptophan. The order of the fields is V gene, J gene, clone size, D gene, CDR3 DNA, CDR3 protein. The D gene is left open where the match is weak. Clone size, where shown, is once, few, many, or a class for clones that have expanded.

v_gene: TRBV7-9; j_gene: TRBJ1-2; abundance: few; d_gene: -; CDR3nt: TGTGCCAGCAGCTTTCCGGGACCCATTTTAAACTATGGCTACACCTTC; CDR3aa: CASSFPGPILNYGYTF
v_gene: TRBV19; j_gene: TRBJ1-2; abundance: few; d_gene: -; CDR3nt: TGTGCCAGTAGTATCACGGGGGGCTACACCTTC; CDR3aa: CASSITGGYTF
v_gene: TRBV15; j_gene: TRBJ1-4; abundance: -; d_gene: TRBD1; CDR3nt: TGTGCCACCAGCACCCAGGACAGGGGTGATGAAAAACTGTTTTTT; CDR3aa: CATSTQDRGDEKLFF
v_gene: TRBV20-1; j_gene: TRBJ1-6; abundance: -; d_gene: -; CDR3nt: TGCAGTGCTAGGGATCAGGGAAACTATAATTCACCCCTCCACTTT; CDR3aa: CSARDQGNYNSPLHF
v_gene: TRBV7-2; j_gene: TRBJ2-2; abundance: few; d_gene: -; CDR3nt: TGTGCCAGCAGCTCTCCAGGGGGAGGCGGGGAGCTGTTTTTT; CDR3aa: CASSSPGGGGELFF
v_gene: TRBV24-1; j_gene: TRBJ1-2; abundance: -; d_gene: -; CDR3nt: TGTGCCACCTCTAAGGGGGAAGGTAGTTATGGCTACACCTTC; CDR3aa: CATSKGEGSYGYTF
v_gene: TRBV7-8; j_gene: TRBJ1-1; abundance: few; d_gene: -; CDR3nt: TGTGCCAGCAGCCGTGTAGGGGGTCGTGCTTTCTTT; CDR3aa: CASSRVGGRAFF
v_gene: TRBV12-3/TRBV12-4; j_gene: TRBJ2-2; abundance: many; d_gene: TRBD1; CDR3nt: TGTGCCAGCACCCCGGCGGTGGGGACAGGGGTGGCCGGGGAGCTGTTTTTT; CDR3aa: CASTPAVGTGVAGELFF
v_gene: TRBV7-6; j_gene: TRBJ2-5; abundance: few; d_gene: -; CDR3nt: TGTGCCAGCAGCTTAGGTCTTCGATTATCGGATGAGACCCAGTACTTC; CDR3aa: CASSLGLRLSDETQYF
v_gene: TRBV27; j_gene: TRBJ2-7; abundance: -; d_gene: -; CDR3nt: TGTGCCAGCACCCTAAGTTGGGGCTACGAGCAGTACTTC; CDR3aa: CASTLSWGYEQYF
v_gene: TRBV2; j_gene: TRBJ2-1; abundance: few; d_gene: TRBD1; CDR3nt: TGTGCGGGCGGGGACAGGGGTAATGAGCAGTTCTTC; CDR3aa: CAGGDRGNEQFF
v_gene: TRBV10-2; j_gene: TRBJ1-3; abundance: -; d_gene: TRBD1; CDR3nt: TGCGCCAGCAGTGAACCAGGGGGCTACACCATATATTTT; CDR3aa: CASSEPGGYTIYF
v_gene: TRBV20-1; j_gene: TRBJ2-7; abundance: -; d_gene: -; CDR3nt: TGCAGTGCTACCCTGTTGGACTATACCTACGAGCAGTACTTC; CDR3aa: CSATLLDYTYEQYF
v_gene: TRBV14; j_gene: TRBJ2-5; abundance: few; d_gene: -; CDR3nt: TGTGCCAGCAGCCAAGATACGTCAAAACAAGAGACCCAGTACTTC; CDR3aa: CASSQDTSKQETQYF
v_gene: TRBV6-8; j_gene: TRBJ2-6; abundance: -; d_gene: -; CDR3nt: TGTGCCAGCAGTTCCCTCCCAGTGAGAAGAACCGCTAACTCTGGGGCCAACGTCCTGACTTTC; CDR3aa: CASSSLPVRRTANSGANVLTF
v_gene: TRBV29-1; j_gene: TRBJ2-7; abundance: -; d_gene: -; CDR3nt: TGCAGCGTTGAACTAGCCACCTACGAGCAGTACTTC; CDR3aa: CSVELATYEQYF
v_gene: TRBV12-3/TRBV12-4; j_gene: TRBJ1-2; abundance: few; d_gene: TRBD1; CDR3nt: TGTGCCAGCAGTCTACAGGGGGAGGGCTACACCTTC; CDR3aa: CASSLQGEGYTF
v_gene: TRBV20-1; j_gene: TRBJ2-7; abundance: many; d_gene: TRBD2; CDR3nt: TGCAGTGCCGTATTAGCGGGAGGTGCCTACGAGCAGTACTTC; CDR3aa: CSAVLAGGAYEQYF
v_gene: TRBV19; j_gene: TRBJ2-3; abundance: -; d_gene: TRBD2; CDR3nt: TGTGCCAGCAGACCCGGGACTAGCATGGATACGCAGTATTTT; CDR3aa: CASRPGTSMDTQYF
v_gene: TRBV12-3/TRBV12-4; j_gene: TRBJ2-2; abundance: -; d_gene: -; CDR3nt: TGTGCCAGCAGTTTACTCGGGGAGCTGTTTTTT; CDR3aa: CASSLLGELFF
v_gene: TRBV12-3/TRBV12-4; j_gene: TRBJ1-4; abundance: -; d_gene: -; CDR3nt: TGTGCCAGCAGTCCAGGGATTAATGAAAAACTGTTTTTT; CDR3aa: CASSPGINEKLFF
v_gene: TRBV6-2/TRBV6-3; j_gene: TRBJ2-3; abundance: -; d_gene: TRBD2; CDR3nt: TGTGCCAGCAGTTACAGGACTAGCGGGAGTGGAGATACGCAGTATTTT; CDR3aa: CASSYRTSGSGDTQYF
v_gene: TRBV10-3; j_gene: TRBJ2-5; abundance: many; d_gene: TRBD1; CDR3nt: TGTGCCATCTCACCGGGACAGGGGGCAGAGACCCAGTACTTC; CDR3aa: CAISPGQGAETQYF
v_gene: TRBV28; j_gene: TRBJ2-7; abundance: few; d_gene: TRBD1; CDR3nt: TGTGCCAGCAGTACGGGACAGGGACATTCCGAGCAGTACTTC; CDR3aa: CASSTGQGHSEQYF
v_gene: TRBV15; j_gene: TRBJ1-4; abundance: -; d_gene: -; CDR3nt: TGTGCCACCAGCAGAGGACAACAGCAGCTTAATGAAAAACTGTTTTTT; CDR3aa: CATSRGQQQLNEKLFF
v_gene: TRBV10-3; j_gene: TRBJ2-3; abundance: -; d_gene: -; CDR3nt: TGTGCCATGGGGCCAGCGGGCACAGATACGCAGTATTTT; CDR3aa: CAMGPAGTDTQYF
v_gene: TRBV29-1; j_gene: TRBJ2-7; abundance: few; d_gene: TRBD1; CDR3nt: TGCAGCGTTGGGGACAGCCTGAACTACGAGCAGTACTTC; CDR3aa: CSVGDSLNYEQYF
v_gene: TRBV28; j_gene: TRBJ2-1; abundance: -; d_gene: -; CDR3nt: TGTGCCAGCAGTTTTCGTGGACCTCTCAATGAGCAGTTCTTC; CDR3aa: CASSFRGPLNEQFF